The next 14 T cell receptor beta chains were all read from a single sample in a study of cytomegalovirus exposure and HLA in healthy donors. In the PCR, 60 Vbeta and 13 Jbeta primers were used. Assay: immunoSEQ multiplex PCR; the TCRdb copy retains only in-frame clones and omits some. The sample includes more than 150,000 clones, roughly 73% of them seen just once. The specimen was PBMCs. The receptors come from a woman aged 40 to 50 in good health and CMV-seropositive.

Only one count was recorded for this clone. CDR3 region: CASSGAAPSYEQYF. DNA for the CDR3: TGTGCCAGCAGTGGGGCGGCCCCGTCCTACGAGCAGTACTTC. The chain has TRBV28 and TRBJ2-5, with D perhaps TRBD1 (5 bases). The last part of the DNA fits TRBJ2-7 better; the J call may be wrong. Per germline, CDR1 MDHEN and CDR2 SYDVKM. The CDR3 totals 14 residues.

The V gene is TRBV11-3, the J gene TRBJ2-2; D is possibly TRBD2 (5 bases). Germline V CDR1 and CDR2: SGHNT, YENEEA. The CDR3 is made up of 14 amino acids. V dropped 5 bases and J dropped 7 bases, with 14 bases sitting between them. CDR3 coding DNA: TGTGCCAGCAGCATCAGGTCGGGGATCGGGGAGCTGTTTTTT. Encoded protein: CASSIRSGIGELFF. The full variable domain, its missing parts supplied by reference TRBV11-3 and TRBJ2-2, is EAGVVQSPRYKIIEKKQPVAFWCNPISGHNTLYWYLQNLGQGPELLIRYENEEAVDDSQLPKDRFSAERLKGVDSTLKIQPAELGDSAVYLCASSIRSGIGELFFGEGSRLTVL.

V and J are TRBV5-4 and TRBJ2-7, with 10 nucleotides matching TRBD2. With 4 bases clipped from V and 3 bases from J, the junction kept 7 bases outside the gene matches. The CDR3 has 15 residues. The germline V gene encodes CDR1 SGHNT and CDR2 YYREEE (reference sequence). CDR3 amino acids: CASSVGLAELYEQYF. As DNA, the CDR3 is TGTGCCAGCAGCGTCGGACTAGCGGAACTCTACGAGCAGTACTTC.

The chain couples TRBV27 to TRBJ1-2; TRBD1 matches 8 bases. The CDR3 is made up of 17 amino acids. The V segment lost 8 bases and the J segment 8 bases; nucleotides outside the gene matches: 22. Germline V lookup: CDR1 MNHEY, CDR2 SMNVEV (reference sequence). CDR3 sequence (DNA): TGTGCCAGCCGGGACCTCACTGGACAGGGTAGGATGGGAGGCTACACCTTC. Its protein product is CASRDLTGQGRMGGYTF.

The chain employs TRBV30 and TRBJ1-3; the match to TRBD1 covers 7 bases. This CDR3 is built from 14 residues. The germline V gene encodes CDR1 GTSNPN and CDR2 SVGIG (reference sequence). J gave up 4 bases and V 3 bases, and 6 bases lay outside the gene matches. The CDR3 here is CAWSPRGHGNTIYF. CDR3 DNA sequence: TGTGCCTGGAGCCCGAGGGGGCACGGAAACACCATATATTTT.

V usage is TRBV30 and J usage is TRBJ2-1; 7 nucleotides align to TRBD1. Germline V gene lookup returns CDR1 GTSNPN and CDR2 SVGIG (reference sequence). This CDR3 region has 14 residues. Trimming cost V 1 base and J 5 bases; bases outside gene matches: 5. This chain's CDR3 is CAWSDPDRDNEQFF. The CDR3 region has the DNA TGTGCCTGGAGTGACCCCGACAGGGACAATGAGCAGTTCTTC.

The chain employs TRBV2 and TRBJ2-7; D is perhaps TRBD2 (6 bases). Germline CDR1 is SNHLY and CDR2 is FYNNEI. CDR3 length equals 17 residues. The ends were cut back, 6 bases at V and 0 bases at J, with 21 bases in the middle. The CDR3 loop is CASSPLGRRGSSYEQYF. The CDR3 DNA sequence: TGTGCCAGCAGCCCCCTAGGGCGGCGGGGAAGCTCCTACGAGCAGTACTTC.

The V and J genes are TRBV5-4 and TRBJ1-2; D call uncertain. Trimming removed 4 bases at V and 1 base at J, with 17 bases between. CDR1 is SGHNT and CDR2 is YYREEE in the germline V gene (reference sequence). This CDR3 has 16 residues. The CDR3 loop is CASSPPGQARNYGYTF. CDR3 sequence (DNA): TGTGCCAGCAGCCCCCCTGGGCAGGCCCGTAACTATGGCTACACCTTC. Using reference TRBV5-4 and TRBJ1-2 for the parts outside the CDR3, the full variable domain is ETGVTQSPTHLIKTRGQQVTLRCSSQSGHNTVSWYQQALGQGPQFIFQYYREEENGRGNFPPRFSGLQFPNYSSELNVNALELDDSALYLCASSPPGQARNYGYTFGSGTRLTVV.

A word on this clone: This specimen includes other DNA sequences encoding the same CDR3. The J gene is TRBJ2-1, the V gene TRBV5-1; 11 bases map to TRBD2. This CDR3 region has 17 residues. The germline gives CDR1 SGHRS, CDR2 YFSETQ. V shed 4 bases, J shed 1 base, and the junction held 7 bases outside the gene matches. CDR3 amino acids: CASSSGLAGLSYNEQFF. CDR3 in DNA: TGCGCCAGCAGCAGTGGACTAGCGGGTCTTTCCTACAATGAGCAGTTCTTC.

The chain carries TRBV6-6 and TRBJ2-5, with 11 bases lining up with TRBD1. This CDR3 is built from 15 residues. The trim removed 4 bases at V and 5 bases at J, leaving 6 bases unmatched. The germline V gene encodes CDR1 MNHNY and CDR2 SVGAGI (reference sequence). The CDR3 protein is CASSFRTGGAETQYF. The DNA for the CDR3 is TGTGCCAGCAGTTTTCGGACAGGGGGCGCGGAGACCCAGTACTTC.

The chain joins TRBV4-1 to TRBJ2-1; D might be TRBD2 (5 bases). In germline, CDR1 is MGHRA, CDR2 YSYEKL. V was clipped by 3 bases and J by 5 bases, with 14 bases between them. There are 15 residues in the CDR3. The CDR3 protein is CASSQRGPENNEQFF. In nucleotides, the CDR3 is TGCGCCAGCAGCCAGCGAGGGCCGGAGAACAATGAGCAGTTCTTC.

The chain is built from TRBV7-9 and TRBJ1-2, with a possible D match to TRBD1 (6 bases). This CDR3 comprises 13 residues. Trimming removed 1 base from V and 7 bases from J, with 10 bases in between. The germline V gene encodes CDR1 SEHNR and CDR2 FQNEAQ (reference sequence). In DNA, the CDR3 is TGTGCCAGCAGCTTAGTACAGGGTTTTGGCTACACCTTC. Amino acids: CASSLVQGFGYTF.

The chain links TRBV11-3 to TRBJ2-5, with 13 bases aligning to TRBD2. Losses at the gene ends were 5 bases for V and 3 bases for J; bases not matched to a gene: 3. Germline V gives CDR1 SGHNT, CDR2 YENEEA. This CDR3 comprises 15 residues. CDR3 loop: CASSPGTSGEETQYF. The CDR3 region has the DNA TGTGCCAGCAGCCCCGGGACTAGCGGGGAAGAGACCCAGTACTTC.

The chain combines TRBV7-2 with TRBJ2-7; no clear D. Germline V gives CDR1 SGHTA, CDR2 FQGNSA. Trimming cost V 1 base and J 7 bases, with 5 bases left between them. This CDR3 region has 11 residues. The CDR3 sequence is CASSLVVEQYF. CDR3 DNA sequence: TGTGCCAGCAGCTTAGTAGTGGAGCAGTACTTC.